One TCR beta chain is described in this entry. Its matching antigen is unknown. This CDR3 is built from 16 residues. Trimming at V came to 6 bases and at J to 3 bases, leaving 10 bases not matched to a gene. Germline CDR1 is MDHEN and CDR2 is SYDVKM. Assay used: immunoSEQ multiplex PCR; TCRdb lists only in-frame clones, some missing. The data show nearly 95,000 clones, roughly 93% seen once. The data derive from a study of Tregs in tolerant kidney transplant recipients. Study-level background: The nonmyeloablative bone marrow transplants came from related graft donors, with transient mixed chimerism.

Study observations and caveats: Nucleotide sequences could not be compared across some patients' samples due to primer changes.

The material sequenced was CD4+ T cells from blood, taken before the transplant. The source is a human donor who received a combined kidney and bone marrow transplant. V and J are TRBV28 and TRBJ2-7, with 11 nucleotides matching TRBD1. The CDR3 sequence: CASSRTGGSLSYEQYF. Written as DNA, the CDR3 is TGTGCCAGCAGCAGGACAGGGGGCTCTTTGAGCTACGAGCAGTACTTC.